This TCR beta chain was profiled in a study of chemoradiotherapy in HPV16-positive cancers (dated by TCRdb to 2022 to 2024). In terms of the full investigation: Candidate HPV-specific T-cell clones and common TCR motifs were defined through functional T-cell assays on cells from a couple of HPV16-positive patients. The study set out to ask whether T-cell immunity against the HPV oncoproteins E6 and E7 changes over the course of chemoradiotherapy and whether that immunity affects survival. The candidate HPV-specific TCRs and motifs were then tracked in TCR repertoires from 86 patients with HPV-related cancers. Overall study results and their limits: Expansion of candidate HPV-specific clones and E7-related TCR motifs was observed in the tumor microenvironment during treatment, whereas no such expansion was observed for non-HPV-specific T cells. In HPV16-positive patients, expansion of HPV-responsive T cells during chemoradiotherapy was found to be associated with improved recurrence-free survival. Only a couple of HPV16-positive patients were used to derive the functional definition of HPV-specific T cells, and the survival association was reported for HPV16-positive patients.

Sequences SNHLY (CDR1) and FYNNEI (CDR2) are obtained from the germline V gene. Trimming takes 6 bases from V and 4 bases from J, and the germline ends sit 16 bases apart. From the cysteine up to the phenylalanine, the CDR3 has a length of 15 residues. Solely the CDR3 DNA is kept, with 45 bases framed from the first base. This clone has only a few counts. This receptor's antigen is unknown. No qualities accompany the bases; no much larger clone lies one base away. Repertoires were sampled multiple times during chemoradiotherapy, which allowed clonal expansion in the tumor microenvironment to be followed. The library was produced with the immunoSEQ multiplex PCR assay. The table was pulled from immuneACCESS by TCRdb, which kept in-frame rearrangements only. Such tables lose some clones; where checked, under half of the loss comes from unresolved V genes, and the rest has no known cause. The sample data list roughly 23,000 clones, and approximately 73% of these were observed just once. 2.6% of the sample is taken by the ten largest.

The clonotype originates from a human donor with HPV-associated anogenital cancer. Sampling took place from a patient who underwent chemoradiotherapy. The chain couples TRBV2 to TRBJ1-5, with a weak D call of TRBD1 (6 bases match). In nucleotides, the sequence is TGTGCCAGCAGGAACGGACAGTCTCCTAATCAGCCCCAGCATTTT. The encoded protein is CASRNGQSPNQPQHF.